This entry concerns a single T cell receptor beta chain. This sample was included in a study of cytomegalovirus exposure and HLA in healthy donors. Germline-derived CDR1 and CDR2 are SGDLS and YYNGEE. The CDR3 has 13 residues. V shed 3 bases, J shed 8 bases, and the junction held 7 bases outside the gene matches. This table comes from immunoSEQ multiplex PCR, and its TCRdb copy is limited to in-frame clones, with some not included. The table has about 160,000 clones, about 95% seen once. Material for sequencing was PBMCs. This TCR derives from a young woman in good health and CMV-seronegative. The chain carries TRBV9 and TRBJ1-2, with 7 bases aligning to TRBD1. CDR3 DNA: TGTGCCAGCAGCGCCCCGACAGGGACCGGCTACACCTTC. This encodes CASSAPTGTGYTF.